Each of the 30 T cell receptor beta chains below was sequenced from the same sample in a study of T cell clonotyping in hematopoietic cell transplantation. Sequenced by immunoSEQ multiplex PCR; TCRdb stores in-frame clones only, minus some. The table has about 41,000 clones, 85% seen once. The time point: recipient sample about 28 days before transplant, after cytoreduction. The starting material was peripheral blood mononuclear cells, obtained before stem cell transplant. The source of these receptors is a man in his 60s with acute myeloid leukemia. Some clones in this sample may be carry-over from other donors' samples.

This clone occurred once. The V and J genes are TRBV19 and TRBJ2-7, with a tentative D call TRBD1 (5 bases). The germline V gene has CDR1 LNHDA and CDR2 SQIVND (reference sequence). This CDR3 contains 14 residues. Trimming removed 5 bases at V and 0 bases at J, with 11 bases between. DNA for the CDR3: TGTGCCAGTAGTCGACAGAAAAGCTCCTACGAGCAGTACTTC. Its protein product is CASSRQKSSYEQYF.

The chain is built from TRBV5-1 and TRBJ1-5; D possibly corresponds to TRBD1 (6 bases). With 1 base removed from V and 1 base from J, the gap between germline ends came to 9 bases. Germline CDR1 reads SGHRS; CDR2 reads YFSETQ. This CDR3 spans 15 amino acids. The DNA for the CDR3 is TGCGCCAGCAGCTTGCGGGGGGCCAGCAATCAGCCCCAGCATTTT. Translating it yields CASSLRGASNQPQHF.

This rearrangement joins TRBV19 to TRBJ2-2, with 9 bases matching TRBD1. Germline CDR1 and CDR2: LNHDA and SQIVND (reference sequence). CDR3 length equals 16 residues. The J segment lost 6 bases and the V segment lost 5 bases, leaving 10 bases of the junction unmatched. The CDR3 bases are TGTGCCAGTAGTGCACCGGGACAGGGAACATCCGGGGAGCTGTTTTTT. Encoded protein: CASSAPGQGTSGELFF. Filled out from reference TRBV19 and TRBJ2-2, the complete variable domain reads DGGITQSPKYLFRKEGQNVTLSCEQNLNHDAMYWYRQDPGQGLRLIYYSQIVNDFQKGDIAEGYSVSREKKESFPLTVTSAQKNPTAFYLCASSAPGQGTSGELFFGEGSRLTVL.

The chain has TRBV4-2 and TRBJ2-2; D is possibly TRBD1 or TRBD2 (5 bases each). The V and J ends lost 1 base and 0 bases respectively, with 12 bases between them. This CDR3 spans 17 amino acids. CDR1 and CDR2 from the germline V gene are LGHNA and YNFKEQ. The CDR3 region is CASSQVVLGANTGELFF. The CDR3, as DNA: TGTGCCAGCAGCCAAGTTGTACTGGGGGCGAACACCGGGGAGCTGTTTTTT.

This clone has more than one count but fewer than ten. Here the CDR3 reads CASILDTEAFF. CDR3 nucleotides: TGTGCCAGCATTCTGGACACTGAAGCTTTCTTT. V and J are TRBV28 and TRBJ1-1; no clear D. Per germline, CDR1 MDHEN and CDR2 SYDVKM. The CDR3 has 11 residues. V was shortened by 7 bases and J by 3 bases, with 6 bases between the two germline ends.

This chain connects TRBV9 to TRBJ2-1, with TRBD2 identical over 16 bases. The CDR3 spans 18 residues. The germline V gene has CDR1 SGDLS and CDR2 YYNGEE. Trimming removed 4 bases from V and 7 bases from J; junction bases left unmatched: 11. In DNA, the CDR3 is TGTGCCAGCAGCCCGTGGGGGACTAGCGGGGGGGCCCAAAATGAGCAGTTCTTC. Translation gives CASSPWGTSGGAQNEQFF.

This rearrangement joins TRBV1 to TRBJ2-2; no DNA check was done on the table's D call, TRBD2. TRBV1 is an annotated pseudogene. There are 17 residues in the CDR3. CDR3 amino acids: CTSSQDPASGNTGELFF. For the CDR3, the DNA is TGCACCAGCAGCCAAGATCCCGCTAGCGGGAACACCGGGGAGCTGTTTTTT.

In this sample, this clone turned up a few times. The chain couples TRBV6-6 to TRBJ1-6; 8 nucleotides line up with TRBD1. J gave up 5 bases and V 5 bases, and 5 bases lay outside the gene matches. Germline V gives CDR1 MNHNY, CDR2 SVGAGI (reference sequence). There are 15 residues in the CDR3. CDR3 nucleotide sequence: TGTGCCAGCAGTAACAGGGGGACGGATAATTCACCCCTCCACTTT. Its protein is CASSNRGTDNSPLHF.

This chain joins TRBV25-1 and TRBJ1-2, with D hard to call. The germline V gene has CDR1 MGHDK and CDR2 SYGVNS. CDR3 size: 12 residues. The germline V and J ends were trimmed by 6 bases and 3 bases, with 8 bases remaining between them. DNA for the CDR3: TGTGCCAGCAGGGACGGTTACTATGGCTACACCTTC. Translating gives CASRDGYYGYTF.

The CDR3 protein is CASSSDTEGSYEQYF. Here the CDR3 DNA reads TGTGCCAGCAGCTCAGACACAGAAGGGTCCTACGAGCAGTACTTC. This sequence joins TRBV7-9 and TRBJ2-7; the D is unclear. Germline V CDR1 and CDR2: SEHNR, FQNEAQ (reference sequence). Between the trimmed V and J ends, which lost 4 bases and 1 base, there was a span of 14 bases. The CDR3 loop spans 15 amino acids.

The rearrangement joins TRBV5-1 to TRBJ1-1, with D possibly TRBD1 on 6 matching bases. The V gene's germline CDR1 is SGHRS and CDR2 YFSETQ. This CDR3 contains 14 residues. V dropped 5 bases and J dropped 0 bases, with 11 bases sitting between them. The CDR3 loop is CASREGGLNTEAFF. CDR3 DNA: TGCGCCAGCAGGGAGGGGGGTTTGAACACTGAAGCTTTCTTT.

This sequence joins TRBV7-9 and TRBJ2-7, with 8 bases aligning to TRBD1. The V gene's germline CDR1 is SEHNR and CDR2 FQNEAQ (reference sequence). Germline trimming cut 0 bases from V and 3 bases from J; bases unmatched to any gene: 13. This CDR3 has 18 amino acids. The CDR3 DNA is TGTGCCAGCAGCTTAGCGCTAGGGACAGGTCAGCGCGGCTACGAGCAGTACTTC. Translating it yields CASSLALGTGQRGYEQYF.

This clone was detected only once. V is TRBV7-2 and J is TRBJ2-5; D gene unclear. The germline V and J ends were trimmed by 0 bases and 4 bases, with 9 bases remaining between them. The CDR3 consists of 14 residues. Germline values: CDR1 SGHTA, CDR2 FQGNSA. CDR3: CASSLAGYAETQYF. CDR3 in DNA: TGTGCCAGCAGCTTAGCGGGCTACGCAGAGACCCAGTACTTC.

This chain uses TRBV5-1 with TRBJ2-1; TRBD2 aligns across 9 bases. There are 16 residues in the CDR3. V shed 3 bases and J 5 bases; nucleotides not matched to a gene: 9. The germline V gene has CDR1 SGHRS and CDR2 YFSETQ. DNA of the CDR3: TGCGCCAGCAGCTCCTCCGAGCTAGCGGGGAACAATGAGCAGTTCTTC. Translating gives CASSSSELAGNNEQFF.

The chain employs TRBV19 and TRBJ1-5; no clear D gene. The CDR3 has 14 residues. V was pared by 2 bases and J by 4 bases, with 9 bases between. Germline V lookup: CDR1 LNHDA, CDR2 SQIVND (reference sequence). The CDR3, as DNA: TGTGCCAGTAGTATATTAACGACAAATCAGCCCCAGCATTTT. Its translation is CASSILTTNQPQHF.

The chain uses TRBV14 and TRBJ1-1, with D possibly being TRBD1 (5 bases). V was shortened by 1 base and J by 5 bases, with 8 bases between the two germline ends. The CDR3 has 13 residues. CDR1 is SGHDN and CDR2 is FVKESK in the germline V gene. As DNA, the CDR3 is TGTGCCAGCAGCCAAGGCCGGACAACTGAAGCTTTCTTT. Translation: CASSQGRTTEAFF.

The rearrangement joins TRBV6-5 to TRBJ2-5, with 10 bases that match TRBD2. From germline, CDR1 is MNHEY and CDR2 SVGAGI. The trim removed 6 bases at V and 4 bases at J, leaving 8 bases unmatched. The CDR3 contains 15 residues. The DNA for the CDR3 is TGTGCCAGCAGGACCTCTAGCGGGGGAGGAGAGACCCAGTACTTC. Encoded protein: CASRTSSGGGETQYF.

This chain uses TRBV7-9 with TRBJ1-1; D is ambiguous. The germline V gene encodes CDR1 SEHNR and CDR2 FQNEAQ (reference sequence). The CDR3 covers 15 residues. Trimming removed 4 bases from V and 9 bases from J, with 21 bases in between. The CDR3 coding sequence is TGTGCCAGCAGCTCGGCTCTCGGATCGGAGAAGCAAGCTTTCTTT. Translating it yields CASSSALGSEKQAFF.

V is TRBV28 and J is TRBJ1-5; 8 nucleotides line up with TRBD1. J was trimmed by 0 bases and V by 6 bases; bases with no gene match: 4. Germline V gene sequence: CDR1 MDHEN, CDR2 SYDVKM. The CDR3 is 15 amino acids. CDR3 coding DNA: TGTGCCAGCAGGGGGACAGGACATAGCAATCAGCCCCAGCATTTT. This gives the protein CASRGTGHSNQPQHF.

CDR3 protein: CATGGRALVDSPLHF. The CDR3 nucleotides are TGTGCCACGGGTGGAAGGGCACTGGTTGATTCACCCCTCCACTTT. The chain recombines TRBV7-2 with TRBJ1-6; no definite D call. This CDR3 region has 15 residues. Trimming took off 10 bases at V and 8 bases at J, with 21 bases between the two ends. The germline V gene has CDR1 SGHTA and CDR2 FQGNSA. Filled out from reference TRBV7-2 and TRBJ1-6, the complete variable domain reads GAGVSQSPSNKVTEKGKDVELRCDPISGHTALYWYRQSLGQGLEFLIYFQGNSAPDKSGLPSDRFSAERTGGSVSTLTIQRTQQEDSAVYLCATGGRALVDSPLHFGNGTRLTVT.

CDR3 bases: TGTGCCAGCAGCCAAGATGGGGGGACGTTTAGCACAGATACGCAGTATTTT. Protein sequence: CASSQDGGTFSTDTQYF. The chain employs TRBV4-2 and TRBJ2-3; D perhaps matches TRBD2 (6 bases). CDR3 length equals 17 residues. Trimming left V 0 bases short and J 0 bases short, with 13 bases between. Germline CDR1 reads LGHNA; CDR2 reads YNFKEQ.

This chain links TRBV7-2 with TRBJ1-2; TRBD1 matches at 9 bases. V was pared by 5 bases and J by 8 bases, with 6 bases of the junction left unmatched. Per the germline V gene, CDR1 is SGHTA and CDR2 is FQGNSA. The CDR3 consists of 13 residues. The CDR3 coding sequence is TGTGCCAGCAGCCCACAGGGGGCAGGAGGCTACACCTTC. This encodes CASSPQGAGGYTF.

This clone was recorded once. This sequence joins TRBV19 and TRBJ1-4; D unclear. V was shortened by 5 bases and J by 2 bases, with 3 bases between the two germline ends. Germline V gives CDR1 LNHDA, CDR2 SQIVND (reference sequence). This CDR3 is 12 amino acids long. The CDR3 sequence: CASSLTNEKLFF. CDR3 nucleotide sequence: TGTGCCAGTAGTCTTACTAATGAAAAACTGTTTTTT.

This rearrangement joins TRBV6-5 to TRBJ1-1; D call uncertain. CDR1 is MNHEY, CDR2 SVGAGI, per germline. With 2 bases removed from V and 4 bases from J, the gap between germline ends came to 8 bases. CDR3 length: 13 amino acids. The CDR3 coding sequence is TGTGCCAGCAGTTACGCGACAAGCACTGAAGCTTTCTTT. Protein: CASSYATSTEAFF.

The J gene is TRBJ1-4, the V gene TRBV28; D remains ambiguous. Germline values: CDR1 MDHEN, CDR2 SYDVKM. Trimming left V 6 bases short and J 5 bases short, with 10 bases between. CDR3 length equals 13 residues. The DNA for the CDR3 is TGTGCCAGCAGAGCGTTCAGGAATGAAAAACTGTTTTTT. Translated, it gives CASRAFRNEKLFF.

CDR3 bases: TGTGCCAGCAGCAAAGGGGGACTAGCGAACAATGAGCAGTTCTTC. As protein: CASSKGGLANNEQFF. This rearrangement joins TRBV2 to TRBJ2-1; 10 positions match TRBD2. CDR3 size: 15 residues. V lost 6 bases to trimming and J lost 5 bases; unmatched junction nucleotides: 7. Germline-derived CDR1 and CDR2 are SNHLY and FYNNEI. The full variable domain, with the rest looked up from reference TRBV2 and TRBJ2-1, is EPEVTQTPSHQVTQMGQEVILRCVPISNHLYFYWYRQILGQKVEFLVSFYNNEISEKSEIFDDQFSVERPDGSNFTLKIRSTKLEDSAMYFCASSKGGLANNEQFFGPGTRLTVL.

CDR3 loop: CASSPSGGVEFF. For the CDR3, the DNA is TGTGCCAGCAGCCCTAGCGGGGGGGTGGAGTTCTTC. V gene TRBV6-5 combines with J gene TRBJ2-1; the match to TRBD2 covers 12 bases. This CDR3 spans 12 amino acids. The V gene's germline CDR1 is MNHEY and CDR2 SVGAGI. V shed 6 bases and J 14 bases; nucleotides not matched to a gene: 5.

This clone was seen only once. The V gene is TRBV5-1, the J gene TRBJ2-5; D unresolved. Germline CDR1 and CDR2: SGHRS and YFSETQ. There are 15 residues in the CDR3. The V and J ends lost 1 base and 3 bases respectively, with 13 bases between them. CDR3 region: CASSLLGRGKETQYF. CDR3 nucleotide sequence: TGCGCCAGCAGCTTGCTGGGCAGAGGCAAAGAGACCCAGTACTTC.

This chain links TRBV28 with TRBJ1-1; D gene ambiguous. With 1 base removed from V and 0 bases from J, the gap between germline ends came to 9 bases. Germline assignment: CDR1 MDHEN and CDR2 SYDVKM. CDR3 size: 15 residues. The CDR3 nucleotides read TGTGCCAGCAGTTTATTTACGGGGATGAACACTGAAGCTTTCTTT. It yields the protein CASSLFTGMNTEAFF. The full variable domain, in which reference TRBV28 and TRBJ1-1 provide the parts outside the CDR3, is DVKVTQSSRYLVKRTGEKVFLECVQDMDHENMFWYRQDPGLGLRLIYFSYDVKMKEKGDIPEGYSVSREKKERFSLILESASTNQTSMYLCASSLFTGMNTEAFFGQGTRLTVV.

V usage is TRBV5-1 and J usage is TRBJ2-7; D unclear. The V end lost 7 bases, the J end lost 5 bases, and 13 bases lay between the germline ends. The CDR3 is 12 residues long. CDR1 and CDR2 (germline): SGHRS, YFSETQ. CDR3 residues: CASFKVSHEQYF. The CDR3 DNA reads TGCGCCAGCTTCAAGGTATCCCACGAGCAGTACTTC.